This TCR beta chain was observed in a study of human T cells and chemical hapten exposure. From the RACE reads, TCRdb called clonotypes with MiXCR, one entry per CDR3 protein. The profile covers over 70,000 distinct CDR3 sequences, with approximately 9% appearing a single time and about 3.5% taken by the ten largest. CDR1 and CDR2 from the germline V gene are SQVTM and ANQGSEA. The V gene end was trimmed by 5 bases and the J gene end by 9 bases; junction bases not matched to a gene: 22. This CDR3 is 17 amino acids long. Time point given: patch test 2, 6 weeks after DPC sensitization. The sample's treatment: therapeutic diphenylcyclopropenone sensitization with weekly scalp DPC. The sample holds many counts of this clonotype.

The TCR was taken from a woman between 50 and 59 years old with alopecia areata. Some clones in this sample may be carry-over from other donors' samples. Sequenced here: whole blood, sampled in connection with sensitization to the hapten diphenylcyclopropenone (DPC). The gene calls are TRBV29-1 and TRBJ2-1, with 7 bases aligning to TRBD1. The CDR3 protein is CSVSPKFSDRVRSEQFF. The CDR3 DNA reads as TGCAGCGTTTCCCCGAAATTCTCTGACAGGGTTAGGAGTGAGCAGTTCTTC.